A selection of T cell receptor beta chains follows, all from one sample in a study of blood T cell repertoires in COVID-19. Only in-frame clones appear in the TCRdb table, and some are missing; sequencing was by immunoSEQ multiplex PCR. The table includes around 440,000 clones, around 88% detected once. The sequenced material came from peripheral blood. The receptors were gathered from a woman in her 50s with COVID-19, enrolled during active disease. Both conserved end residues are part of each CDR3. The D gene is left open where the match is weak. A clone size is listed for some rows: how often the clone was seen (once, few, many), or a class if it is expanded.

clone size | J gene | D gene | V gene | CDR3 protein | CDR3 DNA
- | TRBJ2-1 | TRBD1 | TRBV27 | CASRDRVRNEQFF | TGTGCCAGCAGGGACAGGGTACGCAATGAGCAGTTCTTC
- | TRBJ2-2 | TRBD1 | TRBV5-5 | CASSYSDRPPPGELFF | TGTGCCAGCAGTTACTCGGACAGGCCCCCTCCCGGGGAGCTGTTTTTT
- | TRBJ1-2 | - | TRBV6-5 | CASREVGYGYTF | TGTGCCAGCAGGGAGGTAGGGTATGGCTACACCTTC
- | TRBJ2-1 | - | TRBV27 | CASSFGLRTTYNEQFF | TGTGCCAGCAGTTTCGGCCTCCGGACTACCTACAATGAGCAGTTCTTC
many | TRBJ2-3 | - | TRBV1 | CTSSPFSGLCTDTQYF | TGCACCAGCAGCCCCTTTAGCGGGCTTTGCACAGATACGCAGTATTTT
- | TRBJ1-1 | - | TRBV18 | CASSPTAWGVLVEAFF | TGTGCCAGCTCACCGACCGCCTGGGGGGTACTTGTTGAAGCTTTCTTT
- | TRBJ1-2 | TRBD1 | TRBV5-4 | CASSPDPGQGPLGAF | TGTGCCAGCAGCCCTGATCCGGGACAGGGTCCTTTAGGGGCCTTC
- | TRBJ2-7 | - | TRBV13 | CASSSGTAYEQYF | TGTGCCAGCAGCTCGGGGACTGCCTACGAGCAGTACTTC
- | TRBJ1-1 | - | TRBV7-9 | CADIPQGRATEAFF | TGTGCCGACATACCTCAGGGGCGGGCCACTGAAGCTTTCTTT
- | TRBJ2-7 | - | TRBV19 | CASSYTRGPTSYEQYF | TGTGCCAGTAGTTATACCCGAGGGCCCACCTCCTACGAGCAGTACTTC
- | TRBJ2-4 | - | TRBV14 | CASSQEKGLGNIQYF | TGTGCCAGCAGCCAAGAAAAGGGGCTGGGAAACATTCAGTACTTC
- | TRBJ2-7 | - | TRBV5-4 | CASRDYTRLGEQYF | TGTGCCAGCAGGGACTACACTAGGCTCGGCGAGCAGTACTTC
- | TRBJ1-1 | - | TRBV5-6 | CASSLGHLEAFF | TGTGCCAGCAGTTTAGGACACCTTGAAGCTTTCTTT
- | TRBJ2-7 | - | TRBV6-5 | CASTNGGSFDEQYF | TGTGCCAGCACCAACGGGGGTTCTTTTGACGAGCAGTACTTC
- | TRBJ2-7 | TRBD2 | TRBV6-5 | CASTLTGGGRDEQYF | TGTGCCAGCACCCTAACGGGGGGGGGTCGCGACGAGCAGTACTTC
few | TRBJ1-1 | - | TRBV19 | CASSILGRQGGNTEAFF | TGTGCCAGTAGTATACTAGGACGTCAGGGAGGAAACACTGAAGCTTTCTTT
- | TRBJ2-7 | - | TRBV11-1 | CASSLGSARRGYEQYF | TGTGCCAGCAGCTTAGGGTCGGCACGGAGGGGTTACGAGCAGTACTTC
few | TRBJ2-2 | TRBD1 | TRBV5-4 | CAILTGANTGELFF | TGTGCCATCCTGACAGGGGCGAACACCGGGGAGCTGTTTTTT
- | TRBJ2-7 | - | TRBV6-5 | CASSPTGSYEQYF | TGTGCCAGCAGTCCAACAGGGTCCTACGAGCAGTACTTC
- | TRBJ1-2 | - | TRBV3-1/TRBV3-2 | CASSPGRDQGGYTF | TGTGCCAGCAGCCCCGGGAGGGATCAGGGCGGCTACACCTTC
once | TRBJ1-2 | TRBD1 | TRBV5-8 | CASRDPTGGDYGYTF | TGTGCCAGCAGAGACCCGACAGGGGGTGATTATGGCTACACCTTC
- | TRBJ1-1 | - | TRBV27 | CASSFLLNTEAFF | TGTGCCAGCAGTTTTCTCCTGAACACTGAAGCTTTCTTT
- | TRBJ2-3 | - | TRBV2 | CASSARTDTQYF | TGTGCCAGCAGTGCCAGGACAGATACGCAGTATTTT
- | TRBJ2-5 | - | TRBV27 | CASSFVTGGGSRSQETQYF | TGTGCCAGCAGTTTCGTTACGGGTGGAGGGTCCCGTTCCCAAGAGACCCAGTACTTC
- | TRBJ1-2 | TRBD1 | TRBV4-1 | CASSQSVQGGRYGYTF | TGCGCCAGCAGCCAGTCCGTCCAGGGGGGTCGGTATGGCTACACCTTC